One and the same sample provided the 12 T cell receptor beta chains below, sequenced in a study of identical twins. TCRdb reprocessed the 5' RACE reads via MiXCR and lists one record per CDR3 protein. The sample contains fewer than 250,000 distinct CDR3 sequences, around 6.9% of which appear only once. This sample was also put to use in a study of yellow fever vaccine responses in identical twins.

Sequenced material: memory (CD45RO+) T cells sorted from blood. Receptors originate from a woman between 18 and 29 years old in good health.

This clonotype has only a few counts. J is TRBJ2-5 and V is TRBV27; D uncertain. V was cut by 3 bases and J by 0 bases, with 8 bases left in between. The CDR3 is 14 residues long. Germline V gene lookup returns CDR1 MNHEY and CDR2 SMNVEV (reference sequence). CDR3 nucleotides: TGTGCCAGCAGTTTGGCGTCGAACCAAGAGACCCAGTACTTC. Protein sequence: CASSLASNQETQYF.

There are a few counts of this clonotype. The chain employs TRBV6-4 and TRBJ2-7; 8 positions agree with TRBD1. This CDR3 has 14 residues. V lost 8 bases, J lost 1 base, and 7 bases stayed unmatched. Germline CDR1 reads MRHNA; CDR2 reads SNTAGT. The CDR3 region is CASPGQGKSYEQYF. DNA of the CDR3: TGTGCCAGCCCCGGACAGGGTAAATCCTACGAGCAGTACTTC.

This clonotype has at least ten counts. This chain links TRBV3-1 with TRBJ2-7; 11 nucleotides align to TRBD2. The CDR3 contains 16 residues. Per the germline V gene, CDR1 is LGHDT and CDR2 is YNNKEL (reference sequence). The V segment lost 1 base and the J segment 2 bases; nucleotides outside the gene matches: 4. CDR3 DNA: TGTGCCAGCAGCCAAGGCACTAGCGGGAGTGCCTACGAGCAGTACTTC. Its translation is CASSQGTSGSAYEQYF.

The table lists this clonotype with many counts. The rearrangement uses TRBV7-3 and TRBJ1-1; D is undetermined. The length of the CDR3 is 14 residues. The germline V gene encodes CDR1 SGHTA and CDR2 FQGTGA. The V end was cut by 5 bases, the J end by 1 base, with 11 bases between. CDR3 region: CASSRGMGNTEAFF. In nucleotides, the CDR3 is TGTGCCAGCAGCCGCGGTATGGGGAACACTGAAGCTTTCTTT. The full variable domain, with the rest looked up from reference TRBV7-3 and TRBJ1-1, is GAGVSQTPSNKVTEKGKYVELRCDPISGHTALYWYRQSLGQGPEFLIYFQGTGAADDSGLPNDRFFAVRPEGSVSTLKIQRTERGDSAVYLCASSRGMGNTEAFFGQGTRLTVV.

This clonotype was detected a few times. The V and J genes are TRBV20-1 and TRBJ1-5, with D possibly TRBD1 on 5 matching bases. The CDR3 runs to 16 residues. V lost 4 bases and J 5 bases, leaving 21 bases between the germline ends. Germline CDR1 and CDR2: DFQATT and SNEGSKA (reference sequence). CDR3 nucleotide sequence: TGCAGTGCTATGTTGTCGTGGGGGTCGGCGGATCAGCCCCAGCATTTT. This sequence encodes CSAMLSWGSADQPQHF.

This clonotype has ten or more counts. The J gene is TRBJ1-2, the V gene TRBV5-1; tentative D call: TRBD1 (6 bases). Trimming removed 4 bases at V and 3 bases at J, with 13 bases between. The CDR3 sequence is 14 residues long. Germline values: CDR1 SGHRS, CDR2 YFSETQ. The CDR3 nucleotides are TGCGCCAGCAGCCCGGAAACAGGGTACTATGGCTACACCTTC. This codes for CASSPETGYYGYTF.

This clonotype was counted many times. This chain joins TRBV9 and TRBJ2-7; D possibly corresponds to TRBD1 (6 bases). CDR1 and CDR2 (germline): SGDLS, YYNGEE. Deletions cut 4 bases from V and 4 bases from J, with 12 bases between. This CDR3 is built from 13 residues. The CDR3 bases are TGTGCCAGCAGCTTCAGGGGAGAATACGAGCAGTACTTC. This translates into CASSFRGEYEQYF.

This chain links TRBV4-2 with TRBJ2-3; 9 bases line up with TRBD2. This CDR3 has 17 amino acids. Germline V CDR1 and CDR2: LGHNA, YNFKEQ. V dropped 0 bases and J dropped 2; count of bases not matched to a gene: 6. In DNA form, the CDR3 reads TGTGCCAGCAGCCAAGAAGCGGGGGGACCACCCACAGATACGCAGTATTTT. It encodes CASSQEAGGPPTDTQYF.

This chain connects TRBV7-8 to TRBJ2-5; D ambiguous. This CDR3 spans 14 amino acids. V lost 1 base and J 4 bases, leaving 10 bases between the germline ends. Germline assignment: CDR1 SGHVS and CDR2 FQNEAQ. CDR3 sequence (DNA): TGTGCCAGCAGCTTAGTTGGCTTTACAGAGACCCAGTACTTC. It codes for CASSLVGFTETQYF.

There are many counts of this clonotype. The chain is built from TRBV24-1 and TRBJ2-6; D possibly corresponds to TRBD1 (6 bases). Between the trimmed V and J ends, which lost 4 bases and 0 bases, there was a span of 9 bases. Germline V gene sequence: CDR1 KGHDR, CDR2 SFDVKD. This CDR3 spans 16 amino acids. CDR3 amino acids: CATSDPTGSGANVLTF. The CDR3 DNA follows: TGTGCCACCAGTGACCCGACAGGCTCTGGGGCCAACGTCCTGACTTTC.

The chain uses TRBV7-2 and TRBJ2-5; no firm D call. This CDR3 comprises 13 residues. V was cut by 5 bases and J by 5 bases, with 12 bases left in between. Germline V lookup: CDR1 SGHTA, CDR2 FQGNSA. The CDR3: CASSRARMETQYF. Here the CDR3 DNA reads TGTGCCAGCAGCCGTGCCCGGATGGAGACCCAGTACTTC.

V gene TRBV15 combines with J gene TRBJ2-1; D not resolved. Trimming shortened V by 0 bases and J by 8 bases, and 14 bases separated the two germline ends. This CDR3 spans 15 amino acids. Germline V CDR1 and CDR2: LNHNV, YYDKDF (reference sequence). This chain's CDR3 is CATSRDRFFVDEQFF. CDR3 nucleotide sequence: TGTGCCACCAGCAGAGATCGATTCTTTGTTGATGAGCAGTTCTTC.